This T cell receptor (beta chain) derives from a study of T cells in Graves' hyperthyroidism and ophthalmopathy. On the study more broadly: Peripheral blood sampling occurred at initial diagnosis, before any treatment.

Study-wide results and limits: In simple terms, a model built on 13 V-J features told ophthalmopathy apart from stable hyperthyroidism.

Ten or more counts support this clonotype. The antigen is not known. Patients were excluded because of uncontrolled infection, other autoimmune disease, pregnancy or lactation. The source material, RNA transcripts, was used to amplify TCR beta CDR3 regions. A set of HTBI primers served as the primers for a first-round RT-PCR of the TCR CDR3. TCRdb ran MiXCR on the multiplex PCR reads and lists one entry per CDR3 protein. The sample yields over 400,000 distinct CDR3 sequences, approximately 14% seen once. The sequencing sample was made of blood. The TCR originated in a man aged 18-30 years with Graves' ophthalmopathy.

The DNA for the CDR3 is TGTGCCAGCTTGCCGCCCCCCACAGATACGCAGTATTTT. This gives the protein CASLPPPTDTQYF. V usage is TRBV6-1 and J usage is TRBJ2-3; D remains unclear. The CDR3 has 13 residues. Germline V CDR1 and CDR2: MNHNS, SASEGT. V was clipped by 8 bases and J by 2 bases, with 11 bases between them.